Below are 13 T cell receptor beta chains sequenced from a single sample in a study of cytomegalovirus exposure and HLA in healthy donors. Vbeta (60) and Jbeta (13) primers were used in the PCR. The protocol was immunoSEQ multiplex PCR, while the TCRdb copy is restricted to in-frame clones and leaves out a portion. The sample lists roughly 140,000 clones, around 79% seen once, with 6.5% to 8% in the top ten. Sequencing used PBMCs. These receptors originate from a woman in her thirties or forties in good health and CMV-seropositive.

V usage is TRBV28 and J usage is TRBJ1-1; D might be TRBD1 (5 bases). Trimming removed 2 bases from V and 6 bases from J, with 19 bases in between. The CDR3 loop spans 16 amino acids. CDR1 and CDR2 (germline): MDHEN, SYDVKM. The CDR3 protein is CASSLEAWQGKPEAFF. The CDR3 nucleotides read TGTGCCAGCAGTTTAGAGGCCTGGCAGGGAAAGCCTGAAGCTTTCTTT.

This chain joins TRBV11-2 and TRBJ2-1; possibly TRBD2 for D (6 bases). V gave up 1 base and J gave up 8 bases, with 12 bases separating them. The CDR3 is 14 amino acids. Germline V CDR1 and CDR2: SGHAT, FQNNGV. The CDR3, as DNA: TGTGCCAGCAGCTTAGGCGGGGTTTGGGATGAGCAGTTCTTC. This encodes CASSLGGVWDEQFF.

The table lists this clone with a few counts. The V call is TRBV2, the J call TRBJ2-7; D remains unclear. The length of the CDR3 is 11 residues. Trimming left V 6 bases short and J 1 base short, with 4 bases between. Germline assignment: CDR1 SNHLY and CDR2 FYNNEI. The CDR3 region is CASSRSYEQYF. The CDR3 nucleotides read TGTGCCAGCAGCCGGTCCTACGAGCAGTACTTC.

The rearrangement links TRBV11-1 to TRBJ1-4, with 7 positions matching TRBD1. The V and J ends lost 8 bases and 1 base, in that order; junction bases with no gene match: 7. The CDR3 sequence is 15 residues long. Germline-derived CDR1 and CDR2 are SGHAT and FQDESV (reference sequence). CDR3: CASGSQGRTNEKLFF. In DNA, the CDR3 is TGTGCCAGCGGATCACAGGGGCGAACTAATGAAAAACTGTTTTTT. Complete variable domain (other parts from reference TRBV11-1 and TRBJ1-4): EAEVAQSPRYKITEKSQAVAFWCDPISGHATLYWYRQILGQGPELLVQFQDESVVDDSQLPKDRFSAERLKGVDSTLKIQPAELGDSAMYLCASGSQGRTNEKLFFGSGTQLSVL.

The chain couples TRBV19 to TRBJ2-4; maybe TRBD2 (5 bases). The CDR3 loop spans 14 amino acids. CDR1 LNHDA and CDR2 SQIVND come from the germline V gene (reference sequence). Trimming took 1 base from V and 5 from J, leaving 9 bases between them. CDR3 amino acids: CASSIAGWENIQYF. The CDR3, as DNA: TGTGCCAGTAGTATAGCGGGGTGGGAAAACATTCAGTACTTC. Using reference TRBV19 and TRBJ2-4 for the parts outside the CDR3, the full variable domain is DGGITQSPKYLFRKEGQNVTLSCEQNLNHDAMYWYRQDPGQGLRLIYYSQIVNDFQKGDIAEGYSVSREKKESFPLTVTSAQKNPTAFYLCASSIAGWENIQYFGAGTRLSVL.

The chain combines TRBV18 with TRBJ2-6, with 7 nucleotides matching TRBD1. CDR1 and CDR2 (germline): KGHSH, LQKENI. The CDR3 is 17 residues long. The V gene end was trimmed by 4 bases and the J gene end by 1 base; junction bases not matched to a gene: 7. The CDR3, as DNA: TGTGCCAGCTCACGGGCTTCCAGGGGGTCTGGGGCCAACGTCCTGACTTTC. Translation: CASSRASRGSGANVLTF. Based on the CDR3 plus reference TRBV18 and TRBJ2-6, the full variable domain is NAGVMQNPRHLVRRRGQEARLRCSPMKGHSHVYWYRQLPEEGLKFMVYLQKENIIDESGMPKERFSAEFPKEGPSILRIQQVVRGDSAAYFCASSRASRGSGANVLTFGAGSRLTVL.

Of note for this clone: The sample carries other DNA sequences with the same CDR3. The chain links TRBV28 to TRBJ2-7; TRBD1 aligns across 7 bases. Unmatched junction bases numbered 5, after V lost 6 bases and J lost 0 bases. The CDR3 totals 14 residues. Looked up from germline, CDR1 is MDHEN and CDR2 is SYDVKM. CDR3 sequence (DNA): TGTGCCAGCAGGCGACAGGGAATCTCCTACGAGCAGTACTTC. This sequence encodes CASRRQGISYEQYF.

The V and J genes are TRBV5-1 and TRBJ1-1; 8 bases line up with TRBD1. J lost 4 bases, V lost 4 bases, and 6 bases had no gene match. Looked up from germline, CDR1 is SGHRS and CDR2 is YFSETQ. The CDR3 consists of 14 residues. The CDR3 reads CASSTTGGRTEAFF. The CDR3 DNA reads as TGCGCCAGCAGCACAACAGGGGGGCGCACTGAAGCTTTCTTT.

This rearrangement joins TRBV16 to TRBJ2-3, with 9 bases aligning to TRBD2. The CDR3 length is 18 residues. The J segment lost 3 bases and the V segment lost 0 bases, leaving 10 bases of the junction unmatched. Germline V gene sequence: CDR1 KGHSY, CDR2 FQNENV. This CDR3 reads CASSQSRAGGVETDTQYF. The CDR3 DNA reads TGTGCCAGCAGCCAATCAAGAGCGGGGGGTGTTGAGACAGATACGCAGTATTTT.

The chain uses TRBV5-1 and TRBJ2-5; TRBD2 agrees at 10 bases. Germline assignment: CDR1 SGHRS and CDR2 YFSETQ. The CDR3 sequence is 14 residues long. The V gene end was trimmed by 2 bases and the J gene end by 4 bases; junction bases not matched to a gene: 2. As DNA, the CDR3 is TGCGCCAGCAGCTTTCTAGCGGGGGTAGAGACCCAGTACTTC. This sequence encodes CASSFLAGVETQYF.

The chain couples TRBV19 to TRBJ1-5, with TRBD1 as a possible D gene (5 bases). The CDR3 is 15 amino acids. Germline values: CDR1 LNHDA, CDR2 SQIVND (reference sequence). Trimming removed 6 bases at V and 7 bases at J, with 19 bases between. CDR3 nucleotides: TGTGCCAGTAGAAACGGAGGGGAGGACGGACAGCCCCAGCATTTT. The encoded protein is CASRNGGEDGQPQHF.

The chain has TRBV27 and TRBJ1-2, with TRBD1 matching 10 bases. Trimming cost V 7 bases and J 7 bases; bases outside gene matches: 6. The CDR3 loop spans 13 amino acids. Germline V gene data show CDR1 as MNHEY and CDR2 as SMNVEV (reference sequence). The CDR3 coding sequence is TGTGCCAGCACGTCCCGGGACAGGGGTGGCTACACCTTC. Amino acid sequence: CASTSRDRGGYTF.

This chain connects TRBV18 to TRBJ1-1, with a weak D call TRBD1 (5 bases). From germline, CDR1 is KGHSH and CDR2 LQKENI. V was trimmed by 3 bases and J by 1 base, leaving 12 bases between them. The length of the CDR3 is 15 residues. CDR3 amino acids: CASSPGGATNTEAFF. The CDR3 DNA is TGTGCCAGCTCACCCGGTGGGGCGACGAACACTGAAGCTTTCTTT.